The 10 T cell receptor beta chains presented below share a single source sample, sequenced in a study of cytomegalovirus exposure and HLA in healthy donors. Sequencing was performed with immunoSEQ multiplex PCR; in TCRdb, only in-frame clones are kept and a portion is missing. The sample carries 100,000 to 150,000 clones, about nine tenths recorded once. The sequencing input was PBMCs. Receptors originate from a woman aged 18-29 years in good health and CMV-seronegative.

This clone was found many times. The chain combines TRBV7-8 with TRBJ2-1, with D perhaps matching TRBD1 (6 bases). The ends were cut back, 7 bases at V and 6 bases at J, with 16 bases in the middle. CDR1 and CDR2 (germline): SGHVS, FQNEAQ. The CDR3 consists of 14 residues. CDR3 loop: CASKKRGSGNEQFF. CDR3 bases: TGTGCCAGCAAGAAGAGGGGGAGCGGCAATGAGCAGTTCTTC.

The V gene is TRBV5-1, the J gene TRBJ2-1; maybe TRBD2 (6 bases). The germline V and J ends were trimmed by 0 bases and 4 bases, with 11 bases remaining between them. CDR1 and CDR2 from the germline V gene are SGHRS and YFSETQ. The CDR3 contains 15 residues. The CDR3 DNA sequence: TGCGCCAGCAGCTTGGCCAGGGCGGGGTACAATGAGCAGTTCTTC. This gives the protein CASSLARAGYNEQFF.

The chain uses TRBV29-1 and TRBJ1-1; possible D gene TRBD1, 6 bases. Germline assignment: CDR1 SQVTM and CDR2 ANQGSEA. Trimming cost V 8 bases and J 4 bases, with 17 bases left between them. The CDR3 has 13 residues. DNA of the CDR3: TGCAGCACCACCCAGGGGACGGCCACTGAAGCTTTCTTT. This sequence encodes CSTTQGTATEAFF. The whole variable domain, filled in from reference TRBV29-1 and TRBJ1-1, reads SAVISQKPSRDICQRGTSLTIQCQVDSQVTMMFWYRQQPGQSLTLIATANQGSEATYESGFVIDKFPISRPNLTFSTLTVSNMSPEDSSIYLCSTTQGTATEAFFGQGTRLTVV.

J is TRBJ2-2 and V is TRBV9, with TRBD1 identical over 10 bases. Germline lookup yields CDR1 SGDLS and CDR2 YYNGEE. V shed 3 bases, J shed 5 bases, and the junction held 4 bases outside the gene matches. The CDR3 spans 15 residues. This CDR3 is CASSGQGARTGELFF. The CDR3 nucleotides are TGTGCCAGCAGCGGACAGGGGGCAAGGACCGGGGAGCTGTTTTTT.

This chain uses TRBV7-9 with TRBJ1-1; TRBD1 matches at 9 bases. Losses at the gene ends were 5 bases for V and 2 bases for J; bases not matched to a gene: 3. Germline CDR1 reads SEHNR; CDR2 reads FQNEAQ (reference sequence). The CDR3 is 14 residues long. CDR3 region: CASSATGGNTEAFF. The CDR3 bases are TGTGCCAGCAGCGCGACAGGGGGTAACACTGAAGCTTTCTTT.

J is TRBJ2-4 and V is TRBV11-2; D not certain. CDR3 length: 13 amino acids. Germline CDR1 SGHAT, CDR2 FQNNGV. V was cut by 1 base and J by 8 bases, with 9 bases left in between. The CDR3 nucleotides read TGTGCCAGCAGCTTAGTCTCCAGCGACATTCAGTACTTC. Encoded protein: CASSLVSSDIQYF. The full variable domain, completed using reference TRBV11-2 and TRBJ2-4, is EAGVAQSPRYKIIEKRQSVAFWCNPISGHATLYWYQQILGQGPKLLIQFQNNGVVDDSQLPKDRFSAERLKGVDSTLKIQPAKLEDSAVYLCASSLVSSDIQYFGAGTRLSVL.

This clone was seen once. The chain couples TRBV11-3 to TRBJ2-1, with 12 bases that match TRBD2. Germline CDR1 SGHNT, CDR2 YENEEA. The CDR3 spans 16 residues. V was pared by 5 bases and J by 9 bases, with 11 bases of the junction left unmatched. The DNA for the CDR3 is TGTGCCAGCAGCCCGGACCGACTAGCGGGAGAAGGTGAGCAGTTCTTC. This translates into CASSPDRLAGEGEQFF. The entire variable domain, with the rest obtained from reference TRBV11-3 and TRBJ2-1, is as follows: EAGVVQSPRYKIIEKKQPVAFWCNPISGHNTLYWYLQNLGQGPELLIRYENEEAVDDSQLPKDRFSAERLKGVDSTLKIQPAELGDSAVYLCASSPDRLAGEGEQFFGPGTRLTVL.

This chain links TRBV5-1 with TRBJ1-2; D remains unclear. The CDR3 is 15 amino acids. V lost 6 bases and J 3 bases, leaving 18 bases between the germline ends. Germline V gene sequence: CDR1 SGHRS, CDR2 YFSETQ. The CDR3 spells CASTPRPTVDYGYTF. Written as DNA, the CDR3 is TGCGCCAGCACACCGCGCCCCACCGTTGACTATGGCTACACCTTC.

This clone has only one observation. The rearrangement links TRBV29-1 to TRBJ2-5; TRBD2 aligns across 7 bases. The trim removed 4 bases at V and 1 base at J, leaving 3 bases unmatched. The germline gives CDR1 SQVTM, CDR2 ANQGSEA. The CDR3 runs 13 residues. The CDR3 loop is CSVGASGQETQYF. The DNA for the CDR3 is TGCAGCGTTGGCGCTAGCGGCCAAGAGACCCAGTACTTC.

V usage is TRBV27 and J usage is TRBJ2-1, with D maybe TRBD2 (6 bases). The CDR3 consists of 14 residues. V lost 3 bases and J 7 bases, leaving 13 bases between the germline ends. Looked up from germline, CDR1 is MNHEY and CDR2 is SMNVEV (reference sequence). In DNA, the CDR3 is TGTGCCAGCAGTTTTAGTGGGGGAGGAAATGAGCAGTTCTTC. Residues: CASSFSGGGNEQFF.